This T cell receptor beta chain was documented in a study of T-cell reconstitution after alpha-beta-depleted transplantation in children. This clonotype has more than one count but fewer than ten. Its antigen remains unidentified. The length of the CDR3 is 18 residues. Trimming cost V 5 bases and J 0 bases, with 22 bases left between them. Study-level points and caveats: T-cell counts and diversity were attributed mostly to newly produced T cells one year after transplant.

Construction of the TCRbeta library involved unique molecular identifiers. TCRdb reprocessed the PCR reads via MiXCR and lists one record per CDR3 protein. The sample lists 800,000 to 1,000,000 distinct CDR3 sequences, under 30% seen once, with about 28% in the top ten. The sequencing used PBMCs, mostly from graft donor cells, collected 360 days after TCRalphabeta/CD19-depleted stem cell transplant. The chain recombines TRBV12-3 or TRBV12-4 with TRBJ1-2; perhaps TRBD1 as D (5 bases). The source of this sequence is a boy under two years old who had a stem cell transplant for SCID, so the T cells may come from the graft donor. CDR3 amino acids: CASSPPPQGPDTNYGYTF. CDR3 nucleotides: TGTGCCAGCAGTCCCCCCCCGCAGGGCCCCGATACTAACTATGGCTACACCTTC.